The next 27 T cell receptor beta chains were all read from a single sample in a study of T cells in narcolepsy. Produced via immunoSEQ multiplex PCR; TCRdb's table is partial and in-frame only. The table includes approximately 26,000 clones, roughly four fifths detected once. The sample consisted of memory (CD45RA-) CD4+ T cells from blood. These receptors all come from a human donor in good health.

This clone was observed a handful of times. V usage is TRBV27 and J usage is TRBJ2-7; TRBD2 matches 9 bases. Germline V gene data show CDR1 as MNHEY and CDR2 as SMNVEV (reference sequence). J lost 9 bases, V lost 6 bases, and 12 bases had no gene match. This CDR3 region has 14 residues. The CDR3 here is CASRVGREGGGQYF. The DNA for the CDR3 is TGTGCCAGCAGAGTCGGGCGGGAGGGCGGCGGGCAGTACTTC.

Regarding this clone: A junction boundary mismatches the germline segment, possibly from a read error. The chain is built from TRBV12-5 and TRBJ2-3; D might be TRBD2 (5 bases). The germline CDR1 and CDR2 sequences are LGHNT and FRNRAP. CDR3 size: 10 residues. CDR3 in amino acids: CASGLESSNF. CDR3 sequence (DNA): TGTGCTAGTGGTTTGGAGTCTAGCAATTTT.

This chain joins TRBV13 and TRBJ2-3, with 9 bases matching TRBD2. This CDR3 spans 15 amino acids. Germline CDR1 is PRHDT and CDR2 is FYEKMQ (reference sequence). J was trimmed by 3 bases and V by 5 bases; bases with no gene match: 6. The CDR3 nucleotides read TGTGCCAGCAGCAGGGATAGCGGGGGAACAGATACGCAGTATTTT. It translates to CASSRDSGGTDTQYF.

The chain employs TRBV7-3 and TRBJ1-3; 7 nucleotides align to TRBD1. With V trimmed by 5 bases and J by 1 base, 8 bases remained unmatched. The germline V gene encodes CDR1 SGHTA and CDR2 FQGTGA. The CDR3 covers 16 residues. This chain's CDR3 is CASSRDRDPSGNTIYF. In DNA, the CDR3 is TGTGCCAGCAGCCGTGACAGGGACCCTTCTGGAAACACCATATATTTT.

The V gene is TRBV30, the J gene TRBJ2-5, with unresolved D. The CDR3 is made up of 12 amino acids. Germline CDR1 and CDR2: GTSNPN and SVGIG (reference sequence). The V end lost 1 base, the J end lost 2 bases, and 5 bases lay between the germline ends. CDR3 nucleotides: TGTGCCTGGAGTGATAGGCAAGAGACCCAGTACTTC. Translating it yields CAWSDRQETQYF.

This clone turned up a few times. The genes are TRBV10-3 and TRBJ2-7; D is unclear. The germline gives CDR1 ENHRY, CDR2 SYGVKD. The CDR3 is 12 residues long. Trimming took 8 bases from V and 3 from J, leaving 11 bases between them. The CDR3 nucleotides are TGTGCCATCGGGCAAGGGATCTACGAGCAGTACTTC. As protein: CAIGQGIYEQYF.

The genes are TRBV30 and TRBJ1-6; no reliable D call. The germline V gene has CDR1 GTSNPN and CDR2 SVGIG (reference sequence). The CDR3 sequence is 13 residues long. V lost 5 bases and J 14 bases, leaving 19 bases between the germline ends. The chain's CDR3 is CAWETPIRRSLHF. CDR3 coding DNA: TGTGCCTGGGAAACACCTATTAGAAGGTCCCTCCACTTT.

The sample holds one count of this clone. Here the CDR3 reads CASSSYRAQAFF. The CDR3, as DNA: TGTGCCAGCAGCTCCTATCGAGCCCAAGCTTTCTTT. This chain uses TRBV7-8 with TRBJ1-1; D not certain. Trimming took off 4 bases at V and 9 bases at J, with 12 bases between the two ends. Germline V gene sequence: CDR1 SGHVS, CDR2 FQNEAQ. There are 12 residues in the CDR3.

Comment on this clone: A read error may account for a junction end that differs from germline. This chain links TRBV2 with TRBJ1-5; 9 nucleotides align to TRBD1. The CDR3 spans 15 residues. Germline CDR1 SNHLY, CDR2 FYNNEI. The CDR3 loop reads CAGSERGQGLQPQHF. CDR3 nucleotides: TGTGCCGGCAGTGAAAGGGGACAGGGTCTTCAGCCCCAGCATTTT.

This clone was observed a handful of times. This chain links TRBV19 with TRBJ1-2, with a weak D call TRBD1 (5 bases). V gave up 0 bases and J gave up 7 bases, with 18 bases separating them. Germline V gives CDR1 LNHDA, CDR2 SQIVND (reference sequence). This CDR3 comprises 16 residues. CDR3 nucleotides: TGTGCCAGTAGTATAGACCCCAGTTGGCGGGGGTCTGGCTACACCTTC. As protein: CASSIDPSWRGSGYTF. Based on the CDR3 plus reference TRBV19 and TRBJ1-2, the full variable domain is DGGITQSPKYLFRKEGQNVTLSCEQNLNHDAMYWYRQDPGQGLRLIYYSQIVNDFQKGDIAEGYSVSREKKESFPLTVTSAQKNPTAFYLCASSIDPSWRGSGYTFGSGTRLTVV.

The rearrangement links TRBV7-2 to TRBJ2-4, with 12 bases identical to TRBD1. Per germline, CDR1 SGHTA and CDR2 FQGNSA. The ends lost 4 bases at V and 2 bases at J; junction bases unmatched: 9. CDR3 length: 18 amino acids. CDR3 amino acids: CASSSDPGQGATKNIQYF. Here the CDR3 DNA reads TGTGCCAGCAGCTCCGATCCGGGACAGGGGGCAACCAAAAACATTCAGTACTTC.

V usage is TRBV7-2 and J usage is TRBJ2-3; possibly TRBD1 for D (6 bases). With 5 bases removed from V and 3 bases from J, the gap between germline ends came to 18 bases. Germline V gene lookup returns CDR1 SGHTA and CDR2 FQGNSA. This CDR3 is built from 16 residues. CDR3 DNA sequence: TGTGCCAGCAGCCGACTGCCGGCACAGGGAACAGATACGCAGTATTTT. It is translated as CASSRLPAQGTDTQYF.

This clone was counted a few times. The CDR3 sequence: CAWSGSGGGYTEAFF. The CDR3 coding sequence is TGTGCCTGGAGTGGATCAGGGGGAGGGTACACTGAAGCTTTCTTT. The genes are TRBV30 and TRBJ1-1, with 7 bases matching TRBD1. With 1 base clipped from V and 3 bases from J, the junction kept 8 bases outside the gene matches. The CDR3 has 15 amino acids. CDR1 is GTSNPN and CDR2 is SVGIG in the germline V gene (reference sequence). The variable domain in full, with the rest retrieved from reference TRBV30 and TRBJ1-1, is SQTIHQWPATLVQPVGSPLSLECTVEGTSNPNLYWYRQAAGRGLQLLFYSVGIGQISSEVPQNLSASRPQDRQFILSSKKLLLSDSGFYLCAWSGSGGGYTEAFFGQGTRLTVV.

This chain connects TRBV2 to TRBJ2-1; D may be TRBD1 (6 bases). Per germline, CDR1 SNHLY and CDR2 FYNNEI. The germline V and J ends were trimmed by 6 bases and 7 bases, with 13 bases remaining between them. This CDR3 has 13 amino acids. The CDR3 DNA sequence: TGTGCCAGCAGAAAGGGGGTTGGGAATGAGCAGTTCTTC. It encodes CASRKGVGNEQFF.

Here the CDR3 reads CASSLASSRATDTQYF. Here the CDR3 DNA reads TGCGCCAGCAGCTTAGCCTCGTCTCGGGCCACAGATACGCAGTATTTT. The chain links TRBV5-1 to TRBJ2-3; D not certain. The length of the CDR3 is 16 residues. V was pared by 2 bases and J by 2 bases, with 15 bases between. Germline V gene data show CDR1 as SGHRS and CDR2 as YFSETQ.

This chain links TRBV4-3 with TRBJ2-2; D may be TRBD1 or TRBD2 (5 bases each). The length of the CDR3 is 15 residues. V dropped 3 bases and J dropped 4 bases, with 12 bases sitting between them. Per germline, CDR1 LGHNA and CDR2 YSLEER. The CDR3 DNA sequence: TGCGCCAGCAGCCATAGATGGGACGGCACCGGGGAGCTGTTTTTT. Amino acid sequence: CASSHRWDGTGELFF.

Turning to this clone: The sample has other DNA sequences that encode this CDR3 too. In DNA form, the CDR3 reads TGTGCCAGCAGCTCCCACTCTACTGGGAATGAGCAGTTCTTC. Its protein product is CASSSHSTGNEQFF. The genes are TRBV7-2 and TRBJ2-1; no clear D gene. The length of the CDR3 is 14 residues. Trimming stripped 4 bases from V and 7 bases from J, with 14 bases between. Germline values: CDR1 SGHTA, CDR2 FQGNSA. Full variable domain (rest looked up from reference TRBV7-2 and TRBJ2-1): GAGVSQSPSNKVTEKGKDVELRCDPISGHTALYWYRQSLGQGLEFLIYFQGNSAPDKSGLPSDRFSAERTGGSVSTLTIQRTQQEDSAVYLCASSSHSTGNEQFFGPGTRLTVL.

The CDR3 coding sequence is TGTGCCAGCAGTCGGGGGAACACCCTGAACACTGAAGCTTTCTTT. This translates into CASSRGNTLNTEAFF. This sequence joins TRBV5-4 and TRBJ1-1, with D tentatively TRBD1 (5 bases). CDR3 length equals 15 residues. The V end was cut by 5 bases, the J end by 0 bases, with 14 bases between. Germline V gene sequence: CDR1 SGHNT, CDR2 YYREEE (reference sequence).

The rearrangement uses TRBV19 and TRBJ2-5, with D unclear. The J call could be wrong; TRBJ2-7 is a better fit for the DNA end. There are 16 residues in the CDR3. CDR1 and CDR2 from the germline V gene are LNHDA and SQIVND (reference sequence). Here the CDR3 reads CASSGDQRTRSYEQYF. As DNA, the CDR3 is TGTGCCAGTAGTGGGGATCAACGGACCCGCTCCTACGAGCAGTACTTC.

This clone showed up just a few times. The CDR3: CAWSYMPGLAGVPPGTDTQYF. In DNA form, the CDR3 reads TGTGCCTGGAGTTATATGCCCGGACTAGCGGGAGTCCCTCCCGGCACAGATACGCAGTATTTT. This sequence joins TRBV30 and TRBJ2-3, with 13 bases that match TRBD2. This CDR3 has 21 amino acids. The germline V gene has CDR1 GTSNPN and CDR2 SVGIG (reference sequence). V shed 2 bases and J 1 base; nucleotides not matched to a gene: 18.

The rearrangement links TRBV4-1 to TRBJ1-5; D is uncertain. The V end was cut by 0 bases, the J end by 2 bases, with 2 bases between. The CDR3 totals 13 residues. Looked up from germline, CDR1 is MGHRA and CDR2 is YSYEKL. The CDR3 region has the DNA TGCGCCAGCAGCCAAGACGGCAATCAGCCCCAGCATTTT. Protein sequence: CASSQDGNQPQHF.

This chain uses TRBV7-9 with TRBJ1-4; 7 nucleotides match TRBD1. The CDR3 loop spans 15 amino acids. Germline V CDR1 and CDR2: SEHNR, FQNEAQ (reference sequence). V was pared by 1 base and J by 7 bases, with 6 bases of the junction left unmatched. CDR3 residues: CASSLGEGAREKLFF. The CDR3 DNA follows: TGTGCCAGCAGCTTAGGAGAGGGGGCGCGTGAAAAACTGTTTTTT.

The rearrangement links TRBV4-3 to TRBJ2-1; D is undetermined. The V end was cut by 2 bases, the J end by 2 bases, with 7 bases between. Germline-derived CDR1 and CDR2 are LGHNA and YSLEER. This CDR3 is 14 amino acids long. The CDR3 spells CASSQRRTYNEQFF. CDR3 bases: TGCGCCAGCAGCCAAAGGCGGACCTACAATGAGCAGTTCTTC.

V usage is TRBV4-1 and J usage is TRBJ1-4; the D is unclear. The ends were cut back, 0 bases at V and 15 bases at J, with 11 bases in the middle. The CDR3 is 12 residues long. Looked up from germline, CDR1 is MGHRA and CDR2 is YSYEKL. The CDR3 bases are TGCGCCAGCAGCCAAGATTTGACTCGGTTGTTTTTT. Its protein product is CASSQDLTRLFF.

V gene TRBV9 combines with J gene TRBJ2-2, with D tentatively TRBD1 (5 bases). This CDR3 has 15 residues. Germline assignment: CDR1 SGDLS and CDR2 YYNGEE. V shed 0 bases and J shed 7 bases, with 13 bases lying between them. In nucleotides, the CDR3 is TGTGCCAGCAGCGTAGGTGACAGTCAATACGGGGAGCTGTTTTTT. It yields the protein CASSVGDSQYGELFF. The full variable domain, rest sourced from reference TRBV9 and TRBJ2-2, is DSGVTQTPKHLITATGQRVTLRCSPRSGDLSVYWYQQSLDQGLQFLIQYYNGEERAKGNILERFSAQQFPDLHSELNLSSLELGDSALYFCASSVGDSQYGELFFGEGSRLTVL.

The chain couples TRBV2 to TRBJ2-2, with 9 bases aligning to TRBD2. The CDR3 extends over 15 amino acids. CDR1 SNHLY and CDR2 FYNNEI come from the germline V gene. V lost 4 bases, J lost 3 bases, and 3 bases stayed unmatched. CDR3 nucleotides: TGTGCCAGCAGTGGCGGGAGGGCAGACACCGGGGAGCTGTTTTTT. Translating gives CASSGGRADTGELFF.

This clone was counted once. The chain recombines TRBV7-3 with TRBJ2-3; TRBD1 is a possible D gene (6 bases). Trimming stripped 5 bases from V and 0 bases from J, with 12 bases between. The CDR3 is made up of 15 amino acids. Germline V gene lookup returns CDR1 SGHTA and CDR2 FQGTGA. The CDR3 protein is CASSPQGSSTDTQYF. The CDR3 DNA reads as TGTGCCAGCAGCCCGCAGGGGTCGAGCACAGATACGCAGTATTTT.